This section outlines one T cell receptor beta chain sequence together with its context. As yet, its antigen is unknown. This sample was included in a study of early T cells in non-severe SARS-CoV-2 infection. Study-wide results and limits: VDJdb-based annotation leaned toward anti-spike CD8 responses and missed private and CD4 specificities.

In germline, CDR1 is LGHNA, CDR2 YNFKEQ. The CDR3 consists of 19 residues. With V trimmed by 4 bases and J by 2 bases, 12 bases remained unmatched. The protocol attached unique molecular identifiers to individual cDNA molecules. MiXCR, applied by TCRdb to the 5' RACE reads, yields one record per CDR3 protein. This sample has 110,000 or so distinct CDR3 sequences, with about 12% found just once. This sequence originates from an adult who was a healthcare worker with PCR-confirmed SARS-CoV-2 infection or an uninfected control (not recorded which). The chain joins TRBV4-2 to TRBJ2-1; 12 nucleotides agree with TRBD2. Sequenced: whole blood. This CDR3 is CASSPALAGGLSPYNEQFF. As DNA, the CDR3 is TGTGCCAGCAGCCCAGCGCTAGCGGGGGGGCTTAGTCCCTACAATGAGCAGTTCTTC.